Listed below are T cell receptor beta chains from one sample, sequenced in a study of beta chain features in type 1 diabetes. TCRdb's copy holds only in-frame clones and misses some; the assay was immunoSEQ multiplex PCR. The profile shows under 200,000 clones, 9% to 10% of them singletons. Sequenced material: central memory CD4+ T cells from blood. Every receptor here comes from a woman aged 18-35 years in good health. Both conserved end residues are part of each CDR3. D genes are given only for firm matches. Clone size is not always given. Where it is, it says once, few, many or a class for expanded clones.

abundance,d_gene,j_gene,v_gene,CDR3aa,CDR3nt
NA,TRBD1,TRBJ2-7,TRBV6-5,CASSWRTGSDEQYF,TGTGCCAGCAGTTGGAGGACAGGGTCCGACGAGCAGTACTTC
few,NA,TRBJ2-7,TRBV12-5,CASRQGGSYEQYF,TGTGCTAGTAGGCAGGGCGGTTCCTACGAGCAGTACTTC
few,NA,TRBJ2-5,TRBV7-9,CASSYEETQYF,TGTGCCAGCAGCTATGAGGAGACCCAGTACTTC
NA,TRBD2,TRBJ2-1,TRBV5-1,CASSPSDGLAVNEQFF,TGCGCCAGCAGCCCCAGCGACGGACTAGCGGTCAATGAGCAGTTCTTC
NA,NA,TRBJ1-2,TRBV10-3,CAISAGVGYTF,TGTGCCATCAGTGCAGGGGTTGGCTACACCTTC
NA,NA,TRBJ1-2,TRBV11-2,CASSGGGDYGYTF,TGTGCCAGCAGCGGGGGGGGAGACTATGGCTACACCTTC
few,NA,TRBJ2-3,TRBV30,CAWSGLTDTQYF,TGTGCCTGGAGTGGGCTCACAGATACGCAGTATTTT
few,NA,TRBJ2-5,TRBV5-4,CASSLAGKETQYF,TGTGCCAGCAGTCTTGCAGGGAAGGAGACCCAGTACTTC
few,NA,TRBJ2-5,TRBV7-2,CASGPHQETQYF,TGTGCCAGCGGGCCTCACCAAGAGACCCAGTACTTC
few,NA,TRBJ2-3,TRBV5-6,CASSSQGGTDTQYF,TGTGCCAGCAGCTCGCAAGGGGGCACAGATACGCAGTATTTT
few,NA,TRBJ2-5,TRBV11-2,CASSLDQVGVETQYF,TGTGCCAGCAGCTTAGATCAAGTAGGGGTAGAGACCCAGTACTTC
few,TRBD1,TRBJ1-1,TRBV13,CASSAGGTGTRF,TGTGCCAGCAGTGCCGGTGGGACAGGGACACGGTTT
NA,NA,TRBJ2-4,TRBV11-3,CASSPGDSGGNIQYF,TGTGCCAGCAGCCCGGGGGACAGCGGAGGGAACATTCAGTACTTC
many,TRBD2,TRBJ2-3,TRBV11-1,CASSPGQRGNTDTQYF,TGTGCCAGCAGCCCCGGCCAGCGGGGGAACACAGATACGCAGTATTTT
few,NA,TRBJ1-4,TRBV27,CASRTGSREKLFF,TGTGCCAGCAGAACAGGGTCACGAGAAAAACTGTTTTTT
few,TRBD1,TRBJ2-1,TRBV27,CASTGDSKVEQFF,TGTGCCAGCACAGGGGACAGTAAAGTTGAGCAGTTCTTC